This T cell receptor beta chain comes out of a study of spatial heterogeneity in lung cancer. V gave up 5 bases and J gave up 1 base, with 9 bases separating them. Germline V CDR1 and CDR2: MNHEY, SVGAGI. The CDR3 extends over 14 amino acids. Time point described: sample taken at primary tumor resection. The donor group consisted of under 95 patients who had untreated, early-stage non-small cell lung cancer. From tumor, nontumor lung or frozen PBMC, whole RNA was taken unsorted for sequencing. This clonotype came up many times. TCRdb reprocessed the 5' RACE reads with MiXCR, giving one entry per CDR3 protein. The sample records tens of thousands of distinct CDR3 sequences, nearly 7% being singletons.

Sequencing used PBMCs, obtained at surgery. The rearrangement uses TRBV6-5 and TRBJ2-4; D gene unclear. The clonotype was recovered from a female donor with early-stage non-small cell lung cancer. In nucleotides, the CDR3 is TGTGCCAGCAGTACGCCGGGCGCCAAAAACATTCAGTACTTC. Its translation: CASSTPGAKNIQYF.